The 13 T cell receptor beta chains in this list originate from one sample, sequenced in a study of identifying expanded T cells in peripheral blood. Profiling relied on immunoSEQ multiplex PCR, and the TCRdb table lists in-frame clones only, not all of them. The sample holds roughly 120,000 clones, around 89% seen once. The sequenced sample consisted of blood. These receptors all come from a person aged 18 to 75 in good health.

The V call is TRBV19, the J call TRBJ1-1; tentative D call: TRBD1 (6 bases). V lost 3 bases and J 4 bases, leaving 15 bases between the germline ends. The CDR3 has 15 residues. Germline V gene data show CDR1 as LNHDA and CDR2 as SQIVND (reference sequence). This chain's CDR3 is CASSIQTGTITEAFF. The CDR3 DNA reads TGTGCCAGTAGTATCCAGACAGGAACGATCACTGAAGCTTTCTTT.

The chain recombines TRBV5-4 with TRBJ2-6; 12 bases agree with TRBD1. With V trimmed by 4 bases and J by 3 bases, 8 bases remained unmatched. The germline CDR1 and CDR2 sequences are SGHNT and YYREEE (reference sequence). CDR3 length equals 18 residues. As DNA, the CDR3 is TGTGCCAGCAGCCGGACCGGGACAGGGGGCAATGGGGCCAACGTCCTGACTTTC. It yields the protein CASSRTGTGGNGANVLTF. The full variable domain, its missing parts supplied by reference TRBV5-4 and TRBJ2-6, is ETGVTQSPTHLIKTRGQQVTLRCSSQSGHNTVSWYQQALGQGPQFIFQYYREEENGRGNFPPRFSGLQFPNYSSELNVNALELDDSALYLCASSRTGTGGNGANVLTFGAGSRLTVL.

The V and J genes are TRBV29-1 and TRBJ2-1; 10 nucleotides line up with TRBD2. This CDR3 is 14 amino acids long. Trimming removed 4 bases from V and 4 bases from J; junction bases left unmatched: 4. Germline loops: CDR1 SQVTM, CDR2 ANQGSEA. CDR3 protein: CSVAGLAVYNEQFF. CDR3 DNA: TGCAGCGTTGCCGGACTAGCGGTATACAATGAGCAGTTCTTC.

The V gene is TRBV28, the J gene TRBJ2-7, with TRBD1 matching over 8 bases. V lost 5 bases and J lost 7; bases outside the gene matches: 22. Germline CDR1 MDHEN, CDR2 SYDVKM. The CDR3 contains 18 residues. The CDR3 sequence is CASSPPIGTGLGAEEQYF. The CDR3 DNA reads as TGTGCCAGCAGTCCCCCAATCGGGACAGGCCTGGGGGCGGAGGAGCAGTACTTC.

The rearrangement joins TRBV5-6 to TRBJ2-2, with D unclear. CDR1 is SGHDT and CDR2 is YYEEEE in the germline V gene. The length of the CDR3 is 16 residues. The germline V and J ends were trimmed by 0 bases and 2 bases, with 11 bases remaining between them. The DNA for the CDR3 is TGTGCCAGCAGCTTGGACAGCTTATCAAACACCGGGGAGCTGTTTTTT. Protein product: CASSLDSLSNTGELFF.

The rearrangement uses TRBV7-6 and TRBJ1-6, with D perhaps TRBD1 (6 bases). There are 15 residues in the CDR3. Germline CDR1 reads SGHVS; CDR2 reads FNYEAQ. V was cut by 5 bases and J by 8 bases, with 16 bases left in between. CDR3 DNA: TGTGCCAGCAGCCCCGCGACAGGAGGGGATTCACCCCTCCACTTT. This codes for CASSPATGGDSPLHF.

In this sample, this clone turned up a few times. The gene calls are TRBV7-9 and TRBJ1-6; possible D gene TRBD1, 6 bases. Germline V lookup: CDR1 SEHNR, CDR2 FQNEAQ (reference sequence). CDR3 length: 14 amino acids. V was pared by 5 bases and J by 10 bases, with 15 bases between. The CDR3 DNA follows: TGTGCCAGCAGCCCATCCGGGGGCGGCTCACCCCTCCACTTT. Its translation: CASSPSGGGSPLHF.

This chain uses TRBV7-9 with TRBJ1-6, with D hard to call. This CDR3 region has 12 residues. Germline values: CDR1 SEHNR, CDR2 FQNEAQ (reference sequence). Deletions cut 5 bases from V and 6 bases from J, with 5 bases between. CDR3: CASSLPNSPLHF. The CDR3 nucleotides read TGTGCCAGCAGCCTCCCTAATTCACCCCTCCACTTT.

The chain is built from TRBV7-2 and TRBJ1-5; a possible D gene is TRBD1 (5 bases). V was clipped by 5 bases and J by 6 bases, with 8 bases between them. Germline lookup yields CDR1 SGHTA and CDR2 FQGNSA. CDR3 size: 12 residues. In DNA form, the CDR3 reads TGTGCCAGCAGCCTCGACAGTCAGCCCCAGCATTTT. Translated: CASSLDSQPQHF.

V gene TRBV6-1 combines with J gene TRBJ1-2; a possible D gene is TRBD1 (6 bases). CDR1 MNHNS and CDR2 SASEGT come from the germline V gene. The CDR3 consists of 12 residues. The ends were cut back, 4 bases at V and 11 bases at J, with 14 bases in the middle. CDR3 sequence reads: CASSAVGAGYTF. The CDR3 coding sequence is TGTGCCAGCAGTGCTGTGGGGGCAGGGTACACCTTC.

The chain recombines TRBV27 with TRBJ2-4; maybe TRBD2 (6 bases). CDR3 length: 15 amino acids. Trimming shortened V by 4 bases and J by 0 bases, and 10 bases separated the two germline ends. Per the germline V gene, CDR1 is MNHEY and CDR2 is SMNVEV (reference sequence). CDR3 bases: TGTGCCAGCAGTTACACGGGACTAGCCAAAAACATTCAGTACTTC. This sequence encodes CASSYTGLAKNIQYF.

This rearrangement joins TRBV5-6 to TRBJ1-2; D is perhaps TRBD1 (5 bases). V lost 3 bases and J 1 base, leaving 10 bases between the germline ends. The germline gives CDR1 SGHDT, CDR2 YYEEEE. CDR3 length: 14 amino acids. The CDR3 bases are TGTGCCAGCAGCTGGGACCGGGGTAACTATGGCTACACCTTC. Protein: CASSWDRGNYGYTF. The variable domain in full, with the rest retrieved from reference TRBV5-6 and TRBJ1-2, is DAGVTQSPTHLIKTRGQQVTLRCSPKSGHDTVSWYQQALGQGPQFIFQYYEEEERQRGNFPDRFSGHQFPNYSSELNVNALLLGDSALYLCASSWDRGNYGYTFGSGTRLTVV.

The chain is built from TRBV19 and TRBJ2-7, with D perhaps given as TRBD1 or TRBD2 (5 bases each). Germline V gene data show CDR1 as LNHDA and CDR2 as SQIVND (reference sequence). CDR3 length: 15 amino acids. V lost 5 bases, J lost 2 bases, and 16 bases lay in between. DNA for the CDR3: TGTGCCAGTAGTCGGTTCGTGGGGGAAACCTACGAGCAGTACTTC. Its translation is CASSRFVGETYEQYF.